This TCR beta chain was sequenced in a study of PD-L1 blockade in urothelial cancer. Across the whole study: Bladder-origin urothelial cancer in males covered about 90% of the roughly 30 patients. As for prior chemotherapy regimens, patients had received 0 to 3. Samples came from 3 weeks, at the second dose, and 6 weeks into treatment.

The data were produced by immunoSEQ multiplex PCR, yet TCRdb's version contains in-frame clones alone and is incomplete. The sample holds approximately 18,000 clones, 70% to 90% seen once. Time point of the sample: pretreatment peripheral blood. With regard to this clone: Antigen unknown.

Study-wide results and caveats: More expansion of tumor-associated blood clones, seen at 3 weeks, marked durable-benefit patients.

Source: PBMCs, taken around atezolizumab (anti-PD-L1) treatment. The clonotype originates from a man between 65 and 85 years old with urothelial cancer.

CDR3 amino acids: CASSPDRGRQETQYF. The CDR3 DNA follows: TGTGCCAGCAGCCCGGACAGGGGGCGCCAAGAGACCCAGTACTTC. The V gene is TRBV6-5, the J gene TRBJ2-5; the match to TRBD1 covers 11 bases. Unmatched junction bases numbered 4, after V lost 6 bases and J lost 1 base. The CDR3 runs to 15 residues. Germline lookup yields CDR1 MNHEY and CDR2 SVGAGI.